In this sample, the clone carrying this T cell receptor beta chain turned up many times. Its specificity is unknown. The data were taken from a study of T-cell memory formation after mild COVID-19. The overall study: Clustering of TCRs was largely donor specific.

Constant-segment-primed 5'RACE gave TCR alpha and TCR beta cDNA libraries with sample barcodes and UMIs. TCRdb used MiXCR to reprocess the 5' RACE reads, holding one entry per CDR3 protein. The table lists around 300,000 distinct CDR3 sequences, approximately 8% of them singletons, with about 22% in the top ten. The CDR3 contains 18 residues. Germline assignment: CDR1 SGHAT and CDR2 FQNNGV. With 5 bases clipped from V and 0 bases from J, the junction kept 13 bases outside the gene matches. Study-wide findings and caveats: Clones shrinking from day 15 to 85 showed even CD4/CD8 mixes; later expanders tilted CD4+. Contracting CD4+ clones sat mainly in CM and EM; CD8+ in EMRA.

The chain combines TRBV11-2 with TRBJ2-3, with TRBD2 identical over 8 bases. This sequence was found in a man younger than 30 who had mild COVID-19 (a few samples of this study predate the infection). Cell type and time point are not known. The specimen sequenced was PBMCs or a T cell subset sorted from them (not recorded which). The CDR3, as DNA: TGTGCCAGCAGCCGAGCGGGGGACCCACAACTAAGCACAGATACGCAGTATTTT. The encoded protein is CASSRAGDPQLSTDTQYF.